This TCR beta chain was recorded in a study of blood T cell repertoires in COVID-19 (dated by TCRdb to 2019 to 2021). Background for the entire study: Collaborator samples came from the United States, Italy and Spain and covered acute and convalescent phases of COVID-19. Subjects who had been exposed to COVID-19, were actively infected with it, or had recovered from it provided the deeply sampled blood TCRbeta repertoires that made up the dataset. The material from the prospective study consisted of cDNA or gDNA derived from T cells, B-cell-depleted T cells, or PBMCs. Where available, HLA class I and class II types were taken from metadata supplied by the sample provider and were not determined by assay-based typing. A freely available public database, intended as a resource for researchers studying the immune response to SARS-CoV-2, is where the repertoires were released. The samples were drawn from two sources: the first 160 participants of the ongoing ImmuneRACE study, and 1,254 subjects contributed by 6 global collaborators. A de-identified subject ID, COVID-19 status, age in years and sex were almost always included in the sample metadata.

Of note for this clone: What antigen it recognizes has not been identified. Base qualities are missing; no much larger clone stands one base away.

Participants in the prospective study were enrolled through a virtual design, were aged 18 to 89 years, and lived in approximately 25 United States geographic areas. Cohort assignment in the prospective study relied on participant-reported clinical history from a screening survey and a study questionnaire. Mobile phlebotomists in the prospective study collected whole blood, serum and a nasopharyngeal or oropharyngeal swab from every participant. Additional blood draws and questionnaires over an approximately two-month period could optionally be provided by prospective study participants. Before DNA extraction, blood samples from the prospective study were shipped at room temperature or frozen. What the research found in general, with its limitations: How much clinical and demographic metadata was included differed by source and by participant, and the metadata was provided uncurated.

From its cysteine to its phenylalanine, the CDR3 spans 15 amino acids. Only CDR3 DNA is held: 45 bases, read in frame from base 1. The germline V gene encodes CDR1 LNHDA and CDR2 SQIVND (reference sequence). The trim is 2 bases for V and 2 bases for J, with a gap of 12 bases between the germline ends. TCRbeta CDR3 regions were amplified from genomic DNA by means of the immunoSEQ Assay, a bias-controlled multiplex PCR. As for the original processing: Within the assay, amplification of reference gene primers was used to estimate how many nucleated cells each sample contained. Sequence reads were collapsed and filtered to measure the absolute abundance of every unique TCRbeta CDR3 rearrangement. For each sample, productive Simpson clonality was calculated by taking the square root of Simpson's diversity index across productive rearrangements. Drawn from immuneACCESS, this table holds only the in-frame rearrangements with V and J called that TCRdb kept. Clones are partly lost; checked studies trace under half to an unresolved V gene and leave the rest unexplained. The V and J calls and clone size are taken from that table; D and trimming were inferred from the DNA. For this sample the table gives about 430,000 clones, of which approximately 88% were detected only once. Over 0.9% of the sample is in the top ten clones.

The chain links TRBV19 with TRBJ1-2; 5 matching bases give a weak D call of TRBD1. Input material: PBMCs or T cells enriched from blood (not recorded which). The TCR originated in a young woman with acute COVID-19. The nucleotide sequence is TGTGCCAGTAGTATAAAGGGACTGCTAAACTATGGCTACACCTTC. Its amino acids are CASSIKGLLNYGYTF.